This T cell receptor beta chain was observed in a study of neurological immune-mediated disorders. CDR3 length: 15 amino acids. Trimming removed 7 bases from V and 1 base from J; junction bases left unmatched: 6. The germline V gene encodes CDR1 MDHEN and CDR2 SYDVKM. On this clonotype: Antigen unknown.

Notes on the study in general: No CDR3 amino acid sequences recurred among expanded clones across subjects, suggesting private repertoires in all groups.

MiXCR, applied by TCRdb to the 5' RACE reads, yields one record per CDR3 protein. Among tens of thousands of distinct CDR3 sequences, less than 8.5% were seen once, and the ten largest hold about 4.6%. The unsorted libraries originated from 2 million PBMCs kept at -80 C. The sample comprised PBMCs. The clonotype was recovered from a woman in her 40s in good health. The genes are TRBV28 and TRBJ2-2; 7 bases agree with TRBD1. CDR3 residues: CASKDGDRNTGELFF. CDR3 in DNA: TGTGCCAGCAAGGATGGGGACAGGAACACCGGGGAGCTGTTTTTT.